This TCR beta chain was found in a study of CD8+ T cells in alopecia areata. Whole-study findings and limits: For lesional scalp, especially alopecia totalis/universalis, clonality was higher than in normal scalp. Normal skin contains resident alphabeta T cells, and these are also sequenced in scalp samples.

Concerning this clone: As yet, its antigen is unknown.

Per the germline V gene, CDR1 is SQVTM and CDR2 is ANQGSEA. This CDR3 is 15 amino acids long. V was cut by 3 bases and J by 6 bases, with 18 bases left in between. The sequencing template was cDNA reverse transcribed from extracted RNA. Assay: immunoSEQ multiplex PCR; the TCRdb copy retains only in-frame clones and omits some. The sample holds 140,000 to 150,000 clones, around two thirds seen once. The V call is TRBV29-1, the J call TRBJ2-1; D possibly matches TRBD1 or TRBD2 (6 bases each). The sequenced sample was CD8+ T cells sorted from blood. The sequence derives from a human donor in good health. The CDR3 sequence is CSVDGGAPGANEQFF. In nucleotides, the CDR3 is TGCAGCGTTGACGGTGGGGCCCCGGGGGCCAATGAGCAGTTCTTC.